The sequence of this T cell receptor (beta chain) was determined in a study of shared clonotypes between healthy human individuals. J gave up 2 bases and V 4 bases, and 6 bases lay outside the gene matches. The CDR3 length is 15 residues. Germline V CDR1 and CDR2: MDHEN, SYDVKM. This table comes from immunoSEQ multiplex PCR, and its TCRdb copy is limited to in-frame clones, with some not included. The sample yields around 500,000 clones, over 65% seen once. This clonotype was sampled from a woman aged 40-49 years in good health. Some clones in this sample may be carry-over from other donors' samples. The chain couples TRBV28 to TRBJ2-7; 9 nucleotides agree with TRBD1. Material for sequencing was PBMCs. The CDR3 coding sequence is TGTGCCAGCAGTTCCGGCGGGACAGGGACCTACGAGCAGTACTTC. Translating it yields CASSSGGTGTYEQYF.